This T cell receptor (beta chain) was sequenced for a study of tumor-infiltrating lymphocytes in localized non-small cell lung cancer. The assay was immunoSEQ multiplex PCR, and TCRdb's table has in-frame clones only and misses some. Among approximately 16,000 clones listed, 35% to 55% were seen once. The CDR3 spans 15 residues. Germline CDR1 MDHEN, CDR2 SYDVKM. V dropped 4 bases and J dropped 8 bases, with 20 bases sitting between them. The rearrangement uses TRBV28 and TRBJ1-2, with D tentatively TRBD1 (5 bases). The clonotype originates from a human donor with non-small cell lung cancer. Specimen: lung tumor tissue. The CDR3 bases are TGTGCCAGCAGTTCGGGGACTGCGCTAATTATGGGCTACACCTTC. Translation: CASSSGTALIMGYTF.